This is a list of T cell receptor beta chains from one sample in a study of OX40 agonist ivuxolimab in advanced cancers. Clones were sequenced by immunoSEQ multiplex PCR, and TCRdb holds only the in-frame ones, with some missing. This sample has fewer than 95,000 clones, with 75% to 85% found just once. The source was CD4+ or CD8+ T cells sorted from blood, collected in a trial of the OX40 agonist ivuxolimab. The receptors come from an adult with an advanced solid tumor such as melanoma, head and neck, liver or kidney cancer. Each CDR3 is given with its conserved first and last residue. The D gene is left open where the match is weak. The listing skips clone size in some rows; elsewhere it reads once, few, many or a size class.

>.|TRBJ2-1|TRBV5-4|TRBD1
CASSPRTGGNEQFF
TGTGCCAGCAGCCCCCGGACAGGGGGAAATGAGCAGTTCTTC
>once|TRBJ2-3|TRBV5-1|.
CASRSGLDIATDTQYF
TGCGCCAGCAGGTCTGGACTGGATATAGCAACAGATACGCAGTATTTT
>.|TRBJ2-7|TRBV5-5|TRBD1
CASSSSGVRQGATYEQYF
TGTGCCAGCAGCTCCTCCGGGGTGAGACAGGGGGCTACCTACGAGCAGTACTTC
>.|TRBJ1-6|TRBV4-3|TRBD1
CASSQEPLRQGSFSYNSPLHF
TGCGCCAGCAGCCAAGAACCCTTAAGACAGGGGTCTTTCTCCTATAATTCACCCCTCCACTTT
>few|TRBJ1-5|TRBV30|.
CAWNSALDQPQHF
TGTGCCTGGAATTCGGCTCTGGATCAGCCCCAGCATTTT
>once|TRBJ2-7|TRBV7-9|TRBD1
CASSLARDSYEQYF
TGTGCCAGCAGCTTAGCGAGGGACAGCTACGAGCAGTACTTC
>.|TRBJ2-7|TRBV6-5|.
CASSAARYEQYF
TGTGCCAGCAGTGCGGCGCGATACGAGCAGTACTTC
>.|TRBJ2-2|TRBV18|.
CASSPFSGELFF
TGTGCCAGCTCACCATTTTCGGGGGAGCTGTTTTTT
>.|TRBJ2-1|TRBV12-5|TRBD1
CASGLEQGVSYNEQFF
TGTGCTAGTGGTTTGGAACAGGGGGTTTCCTACAATGAGCAGTTCTTC
>.|TRBJ2-7|TRBV7-2|TRBD1
CASSKLGQTKQYF
TGTGCCAGCAGCAAATTGGGACAGACCAAGCAGTACTTC
>once|TRBJ2-7|TRBV5-4|.
CASSLDLRDFSEQYF
TGTGCCAGCAGCTTGGACCTTCGGGACTTCTCCGAGCAGTACTTC
>once|TRBJ2-3|TRBV27|.
CASSLQDLTDTQYF
TGTGCCAGCAGTTTACAGGACCTTACGGATACGCAGTATTTT
>.|TRBJ1-3|TRBV7-6|.
CASSLAGVMSSGNTIYF
TGTGCCAGCAGCTTAGCCGGGGTTATGAGCTCTGGAAACACCATATATTTT
>.|TRBJ1-1|TRBV5-4|.
CASSWGRVGTEAFF
TGTGCCAGCAGCTGGGGCAGGGTGGGCACTGAAGCTTTCTTT
>.|TRBJ2-7|TRBV2|.
CASSRSLLTSYEQYF
TGTGCCAGCAGTAGGAGCCTTCTAACCTCCTACGAGCAGTACTTC
>.|TRBJ2-3|TRBV4-2|TRBD2
CASSQGLAGRDTQYF
TGTGCCAGCAGCCAAGGACTAGCGGGGAGAGATACGCAGTATTTT
>.|TRBJ2-5|TRBV7-8|.
CASSLGISGKETQYF
TGTGCCAGCAGCTTGGGGATTAGCGGAAAAGAGACCCAGTACTTC
>.|TRBJ2-1|TRBV7-2|TRBD1
CASSHRDRGLNEQFF
TGTGCCAGCAGCCACCGGGACAGGGGGCTGAATGAGCAGTTCTTC
>.|TRBJ2-7|TRBV7-3|.
CASSLAAGSYEQYF
TGTGCCAGCAGCTTAGCGGCAGGGTCCTACGAGCAGTACTTC
>.|TRBJ2-5|TRBV12-5|.
CASGLMGVRETQYF
TGTGCTAGTGGTTTGATGGGGGTTAGGGAGACCCAGTACTTC
>.|TRBJ1-1|TRBV30|TRBD1
CAWSVLGRGTEAFF
TGTGCCTGGAGTGTACTTGGCAGGGGGACTGAAGCTTTCTTT
>once|TRBJ2-5|TRBV30|.
CAWRKGQETQYF
TGTGCCTGGAGAAAGGGGCAAGAGACCCAGTACTTC
>.|TRBJ1-6|TRBV14|.
CASSQVGSGLYSPLHF
TGTGCCAGCAGCCAAGTAGGTTCGGGACTGTATTCACCCCTCCACTTT
>.|TRBJ2-2|TRBV7-2|TRBD1
CASSLKVTGITGELFF
TGTGCCAGCAGCTTAAAGGTGACAGGGATAACCGGGGAGCTGTTTTTT
>.|TRBJ2-2|TRBV7-8|.
CASSKDRASTGELFF
TGTGCCAGCAGCAAAGACCGGGCCTCCACCGGGGAGCTGTTTTTT
>.|TRBJ2-3|TRBV4-2|TRBD2
CASSQDGRGMLTDTQYF
TGTGCCAGCAGCCAAGATGGGCGGGGGATGTTGACAGATACGCAGTATTTT
>.|TRBJ2-3|TRBV5-4|.
CASSLISTDTQYF
TGTGCCAGCAGCTTGATCAGCACAGATACGCAGTATTTT
>once|TRBJ1-5|TRBV7-8|.
CASSLALGVGNQPQHF
TGTGCCAGCAGCTTAGCGTTAGGGGTTGGCAATCAGCCCCAGCATTTT
>.|TRBJ1-5|TRBV2|.
CASSGGLNQPQHF
TGTGCCAGCAGTGGGGGACTGAATCAGCCCCAGCATTTT
>.|TRBJ1-2|TRBV18|.
CASSPPSGSNNYGYTF
TGTGCCAGCTCACCACCTTCCGGGAGCAATAACTATGGCTACACCTTC
>.|TRBJ1-1|TRBV6-1|.
CASSEARGESRAFF
TGTGCCAGCAGTGAAGCGCGCGGGGAATCTAGGGCTTTCTTT
>.|TRBJ1-2|TRBV5-5|.
CASSLAVSRYGYTF
TGTGCCAGCAGCTTGGCGGTCAGCCGCTATGGCTACACCTTC
>.|TRBJ2-2|TRBV11-2|.
CASSFGGELFF
TGTGCCAGCAGTTTCGGGGGGGAGCTGTTTTTT
>.|TRBJ2-1|TRBV5-1|TRBD1
CASSSGTGGPYNEQFF
TGCGCCAGCAGCAGCGGGACAGGGGGCCCCTACAATGAGCAGTTCTTC
>.|TRBJ1-3|TRBV5-5|TRBD1
CASSLDRGVGNTIYF
TGTGCCAGCAGCTTGGACAGGGGCGTCGGAAACACCATATATTTT
>.|TRBJ1-2|TRBV6-5|TRBD1
CASSYSGQANYGYTF
TGTGCCAGCAGTTATAGTGGACAGGCTAACTATGGCTACACCTTC
>.|TRBJ1-5|TRBV18|TRBD1
CASSPGTGTLHQPQHF
TGTGCCAGCTCACCCGGGACAGGGACCTTACATCAGCCCCAGCATTTT
>once|TRBJ2-3|TRBV7-8|TRBD2
CASSLGLAGTDTQYF
TGTGCCAGCAGCTTAGGACTAGCGGGCACAGATACGCAGTATTTT
>.|TRBJ2-1|TRBV4-2|TRBD2
CASRKDGGGAYNEQFF
TGTGCCAGCAGAAAGGACGGCGGGGGGGCGTACAATGAGCAGTTCTTC
>.|TRBJ1-1|TRBV19|.
CAIAIALTEAFF
TGTGCCATCGCTATTGCTCTCACTGAAGCTTTCTTT
>.|TRBJ2-7|TRBV19|TRBD1
CASSLQFRDRGPIEQYF
TGTGCCAGTTCTCTACAATTCCGGGACAGGGGGCCAATCGAGCAGTACTTC
>.|TRBJ2-1|TRBV7-2|.
CASSSRDTDYNEQFF
TGTGCCAGCAGCTCCCGGGACACGGACTACAATGAGCAGTTCTTC
>few|TRBJ2-3|TRBV7-3|TRBD2
CASSAPGGGIYERDTQYF
TGTGCCAGCAGCGCCCCCGGGGGGGGGATTTACGAGAGAGATACGCAGTATTTT
>.|TRBJ2-5|TRBV6-1|TRBD1
CASRELQGRQETQYF
TGTGCCAGCAGGGAACTACAGGGGCGCCAAGAGACCCAGTACTTC
>.|TRBJ2-5|TRBV7-2|.
CASSLGGTRARTQYF
TGTGCCAGCAGCTTAGGAGGGACCCGGGCTCGGACCCAGTACTTC
>.|TRBJ2-5|TRBV5-1|.
CASRGGARTNQETQYF
TGCGCCAGCAGGGGGGGGGCCCGGACTAATCAAGAGACCCAGTACTTC
>.|TRBJ1-3|TRBV7-9|TRBD1
CASSPRGTGGNTIYF
TGTGCCAGCAGCCCAAGGGGGACAGGGGGAAACACCATATATTTT
>.|TRBJ2-3|TRBV7-3|.
CASSLTDLNTDTQYF
TGTGCCAGCAGCTTAACGGATTTGAACACAGATACGCAGTATTTT
>.|TRBJ1-5|TRBV6-6|.
CASSQVPNQPQHF
TGTGCCAGCAGCCAGGTTCCTAATCAGCCCCAGCATTTT
>once|TRBJ1-4|TRBV5-5|.
CASSPSSTATNEKLFF
TGTGCCAGCAGCCCAAGTTCGACCGCAACTAATGAAAAACTGTTTTTT
>.|TRBJ2-7|TRBV30|.
CAWSVPAGAPYEQYF
TGTGCCTGGAGTGTCCCCGCGGGGGCCCCCTACGAGCAGTACTTC
>.|TRBJ2-1|TRBV5-6|TRBD2
CASSFPGGAGNEQFF
TGTGCCAGCAGCTTCCCGGGAGGGGCTGGAAATGAGCAGTTCTTC
>.|TRBJ1-3|TRBV29-1|.
CSVDAGRDTIYF
TGCAGCGTTGACGCCGGGCGCGACACCATATATTTT
>.|TRBJ2-7|TRBV19|TRBD1
CASSRTGLYEQYF
TGTGCCAGTAGTAGGACAGGGCTGTACGAGCAGTACTTC
>.|TRBJ1-2|TRBV7-2|TRBD1
CASSERQGRDGYTF
TGTGCCAGCAGCGAAAGACAGGGTCGGGACGGCTACACCTTC
>.|TRBJ2-5|TRBV7-7|.
CASSLEGISETQYF
TGTGCTAGCAGCTTAGAAGGGATTTCAGAGACCCAGTACTTC
>.|TRBJ2-5|TRBV7-6|.
CASSYGHGGQETQYF
TGTGCCAGCAGTTACGGACACGGCGGGCAAGAGACCCAGTACTTC
>.|TRBJ2-2|TRBV14|TRBD2
CASSPSKGLAGWNTGELFF
TGTGCCAGCAGCCCTAGCAAGGGACTAGCGGGGTGGAACACCGGGGAGCTGTTTTTT
>.|TRBJ2-7|TRBV9|.
CASPNGGAYEQYF
TGTGCCAGCCCCAACGGGGGAGCCTACGAGCAGTACTTC
>.|TRBJ2-7|TRBV29-1|.
CSVENDGTYEQYF
TGCAGCGTTGAAAATGACGGTACCTACGAGCAGTACTTC